This paragraph reports one T cell receptor (beta chain). Its matching antigen is unknown. The libraries were made with immunoSEQ v3.0 at survey level. The assay was immunoSEQ multiplex PCR, and TCRdb's table has in-frame clones only and misses some. The data contain roughly 17,000 clones, about 80% of them seen just once; the ten biggest clones take up under 9.5%. The entry originates in a study of long-term antiretroviral therapy in people with HIV. Whole-study results and caveats: At every time point, clones expanded before ART dominated the repertoire. There were no data on ART adherence, viral resistance or therapy changes, a gap that limits inferences about post-ART repertoire changes. In HIV, the repertoires covered a tighter span of CDR3 lengths than in controls. Blood sampling spanned 2004 to 2017, possibly under older ART regimens.

The starting material was unsorted PBMCs, obtained 0.3 years before starting antiretroviral therapy. The source is a man in his fifties with HIV.

The CDR3 DNA sequence: TGCGCCAGCAGCCAAGGACTAGCGCCAAGGACGCAGTATTTT. It is translated as CASSQGLAPRTQYF. V is TRBV4-3 and J is TRBJ2-3; TRBD2 agrees at 8 bases. Germline lookup yields CDR1 LGHNA and CDR2 YSLEER. V lost 1 base to trimming and J lost 9 bases; unmatched junction nucleotides: 6. The CDR3 is 14 amino acids.